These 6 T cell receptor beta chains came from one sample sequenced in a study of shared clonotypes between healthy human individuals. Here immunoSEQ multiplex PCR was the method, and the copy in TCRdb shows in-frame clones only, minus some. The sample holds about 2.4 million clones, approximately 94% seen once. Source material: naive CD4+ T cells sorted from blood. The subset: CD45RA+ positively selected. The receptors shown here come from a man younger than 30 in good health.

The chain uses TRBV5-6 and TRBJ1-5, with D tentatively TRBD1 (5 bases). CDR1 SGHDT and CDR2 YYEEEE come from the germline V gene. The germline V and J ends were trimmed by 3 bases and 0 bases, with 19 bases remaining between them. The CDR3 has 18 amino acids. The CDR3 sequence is CASSSPGPKPYSNQPQHF. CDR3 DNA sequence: TGTGCCAGCAGCTCGCCGGGACCTAAACCCTATAGCAATCAGCCCCAGCATTTT.

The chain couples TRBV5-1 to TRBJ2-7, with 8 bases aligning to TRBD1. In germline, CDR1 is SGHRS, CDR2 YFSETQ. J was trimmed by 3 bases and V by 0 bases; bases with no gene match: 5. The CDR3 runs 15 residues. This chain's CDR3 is CASSLDGQGYYEQYF. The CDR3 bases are TGCGCCAGCAGCTTGGACGGACAGGGCTACTACGAGCAGTACTTC.

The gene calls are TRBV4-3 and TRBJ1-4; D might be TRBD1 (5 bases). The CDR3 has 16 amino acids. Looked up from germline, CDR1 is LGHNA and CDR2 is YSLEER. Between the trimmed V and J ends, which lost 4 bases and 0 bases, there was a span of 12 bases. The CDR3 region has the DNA TGCGCCAGCAGCCCGAATGGGGGGTCAACTAATGAAAAACTGTTTTTT. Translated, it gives CASSPNGGSTNEKLFF.

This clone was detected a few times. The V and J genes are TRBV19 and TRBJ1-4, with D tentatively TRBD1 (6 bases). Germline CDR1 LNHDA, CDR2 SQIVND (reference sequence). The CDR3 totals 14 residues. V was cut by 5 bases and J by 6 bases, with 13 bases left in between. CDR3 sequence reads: CASSSRGRYEKLFF. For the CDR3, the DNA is TGTGCCAGTAGTTCCAGGGGACGCTATGAAAAACTGTTTTTT.

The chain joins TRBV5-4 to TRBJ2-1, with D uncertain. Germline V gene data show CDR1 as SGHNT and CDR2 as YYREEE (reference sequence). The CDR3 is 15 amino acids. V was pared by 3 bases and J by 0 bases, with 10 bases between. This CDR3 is CASSYGRSSYNEQFF. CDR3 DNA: TGTGCCAGCAGCTATGGACGAAGCTCCTACAATGAGCAGTTCTTC.

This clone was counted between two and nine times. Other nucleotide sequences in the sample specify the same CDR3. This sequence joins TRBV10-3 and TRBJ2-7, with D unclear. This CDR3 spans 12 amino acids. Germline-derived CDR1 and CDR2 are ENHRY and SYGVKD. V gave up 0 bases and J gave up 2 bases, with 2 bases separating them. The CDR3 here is CAISESPYEQYF. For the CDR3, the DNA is TGTGCCATCAGTGAGTCCCCCTACGAGCAGTACTTC.